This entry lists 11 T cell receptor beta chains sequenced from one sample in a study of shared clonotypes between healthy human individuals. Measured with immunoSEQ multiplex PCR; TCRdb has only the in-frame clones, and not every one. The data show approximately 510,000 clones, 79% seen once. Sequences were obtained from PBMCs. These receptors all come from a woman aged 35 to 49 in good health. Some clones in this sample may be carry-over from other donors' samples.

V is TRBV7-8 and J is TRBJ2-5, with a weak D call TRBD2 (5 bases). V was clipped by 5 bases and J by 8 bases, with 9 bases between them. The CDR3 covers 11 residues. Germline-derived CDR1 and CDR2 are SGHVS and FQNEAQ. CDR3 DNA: TGTGCCAGCAGCCCGGGAAGAACCCAGTACTTC. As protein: CASSPGRTQYF.

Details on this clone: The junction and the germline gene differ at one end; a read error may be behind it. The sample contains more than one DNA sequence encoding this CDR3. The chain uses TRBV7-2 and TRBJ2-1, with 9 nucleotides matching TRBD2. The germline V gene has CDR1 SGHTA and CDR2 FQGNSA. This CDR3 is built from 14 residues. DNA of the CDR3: TGTGCCAGCAGCCTAGCGGGACCCTACAATGAGCAGTTCTTC. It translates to CASSLAGPYNEQFF.

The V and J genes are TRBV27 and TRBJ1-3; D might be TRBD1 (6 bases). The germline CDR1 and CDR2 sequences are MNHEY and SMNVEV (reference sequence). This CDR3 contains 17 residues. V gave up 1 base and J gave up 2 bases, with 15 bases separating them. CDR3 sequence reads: CASSLFGLTGPGNTIYF. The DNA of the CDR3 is TGTGCCAGCAGTTTATTTGGTCTCACAGGGCCTGGAAACACCATATATTTT.

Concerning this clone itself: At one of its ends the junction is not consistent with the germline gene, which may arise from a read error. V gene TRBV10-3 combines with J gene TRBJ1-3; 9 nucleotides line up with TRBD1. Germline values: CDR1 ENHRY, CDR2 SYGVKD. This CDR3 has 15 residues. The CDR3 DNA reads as TGTGCCATCAGACCCGGACAGGGGATTGGAGACACCATATATTTT. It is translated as CAIRPGQGIGDTIYF.

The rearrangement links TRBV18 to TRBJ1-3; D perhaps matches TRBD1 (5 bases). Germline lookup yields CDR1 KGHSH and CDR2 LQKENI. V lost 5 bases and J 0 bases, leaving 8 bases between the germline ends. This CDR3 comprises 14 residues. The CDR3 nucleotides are TGTGCCAGCTCAGCGGGACTCTCTGGAAACACCATATATTTT. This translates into CASSAGLSGNTIYF.

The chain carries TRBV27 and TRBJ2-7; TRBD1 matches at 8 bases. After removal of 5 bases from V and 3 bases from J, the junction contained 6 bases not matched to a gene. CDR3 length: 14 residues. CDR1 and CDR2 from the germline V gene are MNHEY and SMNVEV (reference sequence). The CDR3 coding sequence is TGTGCCAGCAGTCTCAGGGGGCCGAACTACGAGCAGTACTTC. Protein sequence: CASSLRGPNYEQYF.

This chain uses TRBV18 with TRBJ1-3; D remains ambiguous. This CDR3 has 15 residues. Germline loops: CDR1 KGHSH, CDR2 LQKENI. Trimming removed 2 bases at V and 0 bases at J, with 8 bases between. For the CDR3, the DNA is TGTGCCAGCTCACCATCTGTTAGCTCTGGAAACACCATATATTTT. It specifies CASSPSVSSGNTIYF.

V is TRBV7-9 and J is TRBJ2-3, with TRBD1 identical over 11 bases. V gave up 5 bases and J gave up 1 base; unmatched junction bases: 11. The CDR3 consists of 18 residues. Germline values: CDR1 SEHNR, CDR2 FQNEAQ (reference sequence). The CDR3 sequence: CASSRGQGVEKGTDTQYF. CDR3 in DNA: TGTGCCAGCAGCCGGGGACAGGGGGTAGAGAAGGGCACAGATACGCAGTATTTT.

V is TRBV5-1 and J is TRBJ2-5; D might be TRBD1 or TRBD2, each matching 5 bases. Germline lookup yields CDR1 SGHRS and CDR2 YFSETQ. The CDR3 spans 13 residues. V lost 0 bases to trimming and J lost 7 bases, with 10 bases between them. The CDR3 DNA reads TGCGCCAGCAGCTTGGAAGGGACGTGGACCCAGTACTTC. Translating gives CASSLEGTWTQYF.

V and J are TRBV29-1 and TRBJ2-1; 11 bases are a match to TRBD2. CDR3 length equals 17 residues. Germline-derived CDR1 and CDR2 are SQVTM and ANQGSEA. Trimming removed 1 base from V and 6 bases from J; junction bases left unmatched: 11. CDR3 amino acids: CSVEGVAGGFTANEQFF. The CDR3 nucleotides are TGCAGCGTTGAAGGAGTAGCGGGAGGGTTTACCGCCAATGAGCAGTTCTTC.

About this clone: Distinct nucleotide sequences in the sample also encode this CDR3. CDR3 protein: CAWSRDSYNEQFF. Here the CDR3 DNA reads TGTGCCTGGAGTCGAGACTCCTACAATGAGCAGTTCTTC. The V call is TRBV30, the J call TRBJ2-1; D unclear. This CDR3 region has 13 residues. The germline V and J ends were trimmed by 2 bases and 0 bases, with 5 bases remaining between them. The germline CDR1 and CDR2 sequences are GTSNPN and SVGIG (reference sequence). Full variable domain (rest looked up from reference TRBV30 and TRBJ2-1): SQTIHQWPATLVQPVGSPLSLECTVEGTSNPNLYWYRQAAGRGLQLLFYSVGIGQISSEVPQNLSASRPQDRQFILSSKKLLLSDSGFYLCAWSRDSYNEQFFGPGTRLTVL.